A selection of T cell receptor beta chains follows, all from one sample in a study of vaccination and CD4 T cells after COVID-19. Antigens for these TCRs are unknown. TCRdb analysed the PCR reads with MiXCR anew, one entry per CDR3 protein. In the table there are some 25,000 distinct CDR3 sequences, approximately 44% of which are singletons. The sequencing sample was made of CD4+ T cells from blood, cultured in vitro. These receptor sequences come from a human donor who had recovered from COVID-19. Each CDR3 is given with its conserved first and last residue. D genes are given only for firm matches. Rows may omit the clone size; those that give it use once, few, many or a size class.

clone size: NA; J gene: TRBJ1-3; V gene: TRBV7-2; D gene: NA; CDR3 protein: CASSFSGNSGNTIYF; CDR3 DNA: TGTGCCAGCAGCTTTAGCGGAAACTCTGGAAACACCATATATTTT
clone size: NA; J gene: TRBJ1-5; V gene: TRBV19; D gene: NA; CDR3 protein: CASRITGTSNQPQHF; CDR3 DNA: TGTGCCAGTAGGATAACGGGAACCAGCAATCAGCCCCAGCATTTT
clone size: once; J gene: TRBJ2-5; V gene: TRBV6-1; D gene: NA; CDR3 protein: CASTYRVDQRETQYF; CDR3 DNA: TGTGCCAGCACCTACAGGGTGGACCAACGAGAGACCCAGTACTTC
clone size: NA; J gene: TRBJ1-1; V gene: TRBV28; D gene: NA; CDR3 protein: CASNTLRDTEAFF; CDR3 DNA: TGTGCCAGCAATACACTACGGGACACTGAAGCTTTCTTT
clone size: NA; J gene: TRBJ1-2; V gene: TRBV6-1; D gene: TRBD1; CDR3 protein: CASSPGQDSHYGYTF; CDR3 DNA: TGTGCCAGCTCGCCAGGACAGGACTCGCACTATGGCTACACCTTC
clone size: NA; J gene: TRBJ2-2; V gene: TRBV7-2; D gene: NA; CDR3 protein: CASSPGDSSSGELFF; CDR3 DNA: TGTGCCAGCAGCCCTGGGGACTCGAGCTCCGGGGAGCTGTTTTTT
clone size: few; J gene: TRBJ1-2; V gene: TRBV20-1; D gene: NA; CDR3 protein: CSAYYRVTEDGYTF; CDR3 DNA: TGCAGTGCTTATTACCGGGTCACAGAGGATGGCTACACCTTC
clone size: few; J gene: TRBJ1-5; V gene: TRBV6-1; D gene: NA; CDR3 protein: CASSANPTVLLTPQHF; CDR3 DNA: TGTGCCAGCAGCGCCAACCCCACAGTTCTCCTAACGCCCCAGCATTTT
clone size: NA; J gene: TRBJ2-7; V gene: TRBV6-5; D gene: TRBD1; CDR3 protein: CASSYPTDRINSYEQYF; CDR3 DNA: TGTGCCAGCAGTTACCCTACGGACAGGATTAACTCCTACGAGCAGTACTTC
clone size: NA; J gene: TRBJ2-2; V gene: TRBV7-9; D gene: NA; CDR3 protein: CASSLAPTNTGELFF; CDR3 DNA: TGTGCCAGCAGCTTGGCCCCTACGAACACCGGGGAGCTGTTTTTT
clone size: NA; J gene: TRBJ1-5; V gene: TRBV7-9; D gene: TRBD1; CDR3 protein: CASGGGGNQPQHF; CDR3 DNA: TGTGCCAGTGGAGGGGGCGGCAATCAGCCCCAGCATTTT
clone size: few; J gene: TRBJ2-3; V gene: TRBV21-1; D gene: NA; CDR3 protein: CASSTRTGGTDTQYF; CDR3 DNA: TGTGCCAGCAGCACTAGGACAGGGGGCACAGATACGCAGTATTTT
clone size: NA; J gene: TRBJ2-7; V gene: TRBV28; D gene: NA; CDR3 protein: CASRGADSVNAYEQYF; CDR3 DNA: TGTGCCAGCAGGGGGGCCGACTCCGTTAATGCCTACGAGCAGTACTTC
clone size: NA; J gene: TRBJ2-5; V gene: TRBV28; D gene: NA; CDR3 protein: CASRSGRETQYF; CDR3 DNA: TGTGCCAGCAGATCTGGGAGAGAGACCCAGTACTTC
clone size: NA; J gene: TRBJ2-7; V gene: TRBV20-1; D gene: NA; CDR3 protein: CSAASGSSYEQYF; CDR3 DNA: TGCAGTGCTGCCTCCGGGAGTTCCTACGAGCAGTACTTC
clone size: few; J gene: TRBJ1-6; V gene: TRBV20-1; D gene: NA; CDR3 protein: CSAPVGSPLHF; CDR3 DNA: TGCAGTGCTCCGGTAGGGTCACCCCTCCACTTT
clone size: few; J gene: TRBJ2-1; V gene: TRBV10-3; D gene: TRBD2; CDR3 protein: CAIRSGLGNNEQFF; CDR3 DNA: TGTGCCATCAGGTCGGGACTAGGGAACAATGAGCAGTTCTTC
clone size: NA; J gene: TRBJ2-5; V gene: TRBV18; D gene: NA; CDR3 protein: CASAIPGTQETQYF; CDR3 DNA: TGTGCCAGCGCCATACCGGGGACACAAGAGACCCAGTACTTC
clone size: NA; J gene: TRBJ2-4; V gene: TRBV11-2; D gene: NA; CDR3 protein: CASSAGQYLRYF; CDR3 DNA: TGTGCCAGCAGCGCAGGACAGTATCTGAGGTACTTC
clone size: NA; J gene: TRBJ2-4; V gene: TRBV27; D gene: NA; CDR3 protein: CASTADVGIQYF; CDR3 DNA: TGTGCCAGCACGGCGGACGTCGGCATTCAGTACTTC
clone size: medium-sized; J gene: TRBJ2-7; V gene: TRBV7-9; D gene: TRBD1; CDR3 protein: CASSSSGTGGYEQYF; CDR3 DNA: TGTGCCAGCAGCTCCTCCGGGACAGGGGGCTACGAGCAGTACTTC
clone size: few; J gene: TRBJ2-3; V gene: TRBV7-3; D gene: NA; CDR3 protein: CASSLLGGATDTQYF; CDR3 DNA: TGTGCCAGCAGCTTACTGGGGGGGGCAACAGATACGCAGTATTTT
clone size: NA; J gene: TRBJ1-2; V gene: TRBV7-8; D gene: NA; CDR3 protein: CASSLLIGPESGYTF; CDR3 DNA: TGTGCCAGCAGCTTGTTAATCGGCCCCGAGTCCGGCTACACCTTC
clone size: NA; J gene: TRBJ2-7; V gene: TRBV2; D gene: TRBD2; CDR3 protein: CASRDSSGGAYEQYF; CDR3 DNA: TGTGCCAGCAGGGACAGTAGCGGGGGGGCCTACGAGCAGTACTTC
clone size: NA; J gene: TRBJ2-7; V gene: TRBV10-2; D gene: TRBD2; CDR3 protein: CASSESSVAGLKYF; CDR3 DNA: TGCGCCAGCAGTGAGTCGTCGGTAGCGGGATTGAAGTACTTC
clone size: NA; J gene: TRBJ1-1; V gene: TRBV27; D gene: NA; CDR3 protein: CASRDHNHLAPFF; CDR3 DNA: TGTGCCAGCAGGGACCACAACCACCTTGCCCCTTTCTTT
clone size: once; J gene: TRBJ2-5; V gene: TRBV20-1; D gene: TRBD1; CDR3 protein: CSATTGGRMETQYF; CDR3 DNA: TGCAGTGCCACGACAGGGGGCCGGATGGAGACCCAGTACTTC
clone size: NA; J gene: TRBJ2-7; V gene: TRBV14; D gene: NA; CDR3 protein: CASSRRGATSYEQYF; CDR3 DNA: TGTGCCAGCAGCCGAAGAGGGGCTACATCCTACGAGCAGTACTTC
clone size: NA; J gene: TRBJ1-1; V gene: TRBV20-1; D gene: NA; CDR3 protein: CSARARTQNTEAFF; CDR3 DNA: TGCAGTGCTAGAGCCAGGACACAGAACACTGAAGCTTTCTTT
clone size: NA; J gene: TRBJ1-2; V gene: TRBV4-3; D gene: TRBD1; CDR3 protein: CASSQDRGYYGYTF; CDR3 DNA: TGCGCCAGCAGCCAAGACAGGGGGTACTATGGCTACACCTTC
clone size: NA; J gene: TRBJ2-2; V gene: TRBV28; D gene: NA; CDR3 protein: CASSSALLNTGELFF; CDR3 DNA: TGTGCCAGCAGTTCAGCCCTCTTGAACACCGGGGAGCTGTTTTTT
clone size: few; J gene: TRBJ1-3; V gene: TRBV7-8; D gene: NA; CDR3 protein: CASSLARPHSGNTIYF; CDR3 DNA: TGTGCCAGCAGCTTAGCGCGGCCTCACTCTGGAAACACCATATATTTT
clone size: few; J gene: TRBJ1-5; V gene: TRBV19; D gene: NA; CDR3 protein: CASSIRGRKLSNQPQHF; CDR3 DNA: TGTGCCAGTAGTATACGAGGCAGGAAACTTAGCAATCAGCCCCAGCATTTT
clone size: few; J gene: TRBJ1-5; V gene: TRBV6-2/TRBV6-3; D gene: NA; CDR3 protein: CASSAPGQPQHF; CDR3 DNA: TGTGCCAGCAGTGCCCCGGGTCAGCCCCAGCATTTT
clone size: NA; J gene: TRBJ2-5; V gene: TRBV7-9; D gene: NA; CDR3 protein: CASSLLTETQYF; CDR3 DNA: TGTGCCAGCAGCTTGTTGACAGAGACCCAGTACTTC
clone size: NA; J gene: TRBJ1-3; V gene: TRBV4-2; D gene: NA; CDR3 protein: CASSQAGNGNTIYF; CDR3 DNA: TGTGCCAGCAGCCAAGCAGGGAATGGAAACACCATATATTTT
clone size: NA; J gene: TRBJ2-7; V gene: TRBV7-9; D gene: TRBD2; CDR3 protein: CASSLSTSGSAYEQYF; CDR3 DNA: TGTGCCAGCAGTCTATCGACTAGCGGGAGCGCCTACGAGCAGTACTTC
clone size: NA; J gene: TRBJ1-2; V gene: TRBV9; D gene: NA; CDR3 protein: CASSVVSSNYGYTF; CDR3 DNA: TGTGCCAGCAGCGTAGTATCATCTAACTATGGCTACACCTTC
clone size: NA; J gene: TRBJ1-5; V gene: TRBV19; D gene: NA; CDR3 protein: CASQLERGGLRPQHF; CDR3 DNA: TGTGCCAGCCAGCTCGAGAGGGGCGGATTAAGGCCCCAGCATTTT
clone size: once; J gene: TRBJ2-1; V gene: TRBV5-6; D gene: TRBD2; CDR3 protein: CASVLLGTSGRYNEQFF; CDR3 DNA: TGTGCCAGCGTCCTCCTTGGCACTAGCGGGAGGTACAATGAGCAGTTCTTC
clone size: NA; J gene: TRBJ2-4; V gene: TRBV20-1; D gene: NA; CDR3 protein: CSCAIVGLLAKNIQYF; CDR3 DNA: TGCAGTTGTGCGATAGTGGGGTTACTAGCCAAAAACATTCAGTACTTC
clone size: few; J gene: TRBJ2-5; V gene: TRBV5-1; D gene: NA; CDR3 protein: CASSNRPGRAETQYF; CDR3 DNA: TGCGCCAGCAGCAACAGGCCGGGCAGGGCGGAGACCCAGTACTTC
clone size: NA; J gene: TRBJ1-1; V gene: TRBV6-1; D gene: NA; CDR3 protein: CASINKGGNTEAFF; CDR3 DNA: TGTGCCAGCATAAACAAAGGCGGGAACACTGAAGCTTTCTTT
clone size: NA; J gene: TRBJ2-1; V gene: TRBV27; D gene: NA; CDR3 protein: CASSLSGSSSYNEQFF; CDR3 DNA: TGTGCCAGCAGTTTATCGGGGTCAAGCTCCTACAATGAGCAGTTCTTC
clone size: few; J gene: TRBJ1-3; V gene: TRBV28; D gene: NA; CDR3 protein: CATRAASSGNTIYF; CDR3 DNA: TGTGCCACCAGGGCGGCTTCCTCTGGAAACACCATATATTTT
clone size: NA; J gene: TRBJ1-2; V gene: TRBV19; D gene: NA; CDR3 protein: CASSSPRADRYGYTF; CDR3 DNA: TGTGCCAGTAGTTCCCCCAGGGCGGATCGTTATGGCTACACCTTC
clone size: few; J gene: TRBJ2-7; V gene: TRBV25-1; D gene: TRBD2; CDR3 protein: CASSDSLAEFYEQYF; CDR3 DNA: TGTGCCAGCAGTGATTCACTAGCGGAATTTTACGAGCAGTACTTC
clone size: few; J gene: TRBJ2-5; V gene: TRBV5-4; D gene: TRBD1; CDR3 protein: CASSLVTGEETQYF; CDR3 DNA: TGTGCCAGCAGCTTGGTCACAGGGGAAGAGACCCAGTACTTC
clone size: NA; J gene: TRBJ1-2; V gene: TRBV30; D gene: TRBD1; CDR3 protein: CAWNRGSGGYTF; CDR3 DNA: TGTGCCTGGAACAGGGGATCGGGCGGCTACACCTTC
clone size: few; J gene: TRBJ1-1; V gene: TRBV7-9; D gene: NA; CDR3 protein: CASSFGTSNTEAFF; CDR3 DNA: TGTGCCAGCAGCTTTGGGACCTCGAACACTGAAGCTTTCTTT
clone size: few; J gene: TRBJ1-3; V gene: TRBV7-2; D gene: NA; CDR3 protein: CASSLGMAGTGNTIYF; CDR3 DNA: TGTGCCAGCAGCTTAGGGATGGCAGGGACTGGAAACACCATATATTTT